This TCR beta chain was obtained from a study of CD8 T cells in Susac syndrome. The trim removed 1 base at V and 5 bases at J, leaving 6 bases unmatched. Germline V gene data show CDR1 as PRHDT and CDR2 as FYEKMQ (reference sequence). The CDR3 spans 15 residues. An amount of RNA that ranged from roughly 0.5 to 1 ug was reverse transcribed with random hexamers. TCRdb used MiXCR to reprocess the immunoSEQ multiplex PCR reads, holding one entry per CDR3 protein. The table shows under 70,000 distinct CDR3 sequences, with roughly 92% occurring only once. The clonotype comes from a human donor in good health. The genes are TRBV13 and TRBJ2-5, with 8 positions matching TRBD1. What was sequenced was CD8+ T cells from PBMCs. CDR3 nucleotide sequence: TGTGCCAGCAGCTTAGCAACAGGGGGTGACGAGACCCAGTACTTC. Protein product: CASSLATGGDETQYF. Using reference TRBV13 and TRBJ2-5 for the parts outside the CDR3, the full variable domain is AAGVIQSPRHLIKEKRETATLKCYPIPRHDTVYWYQQGPGQDPQFLISFYEKMQSDKGSIPDRFSAQQFSDYHSELNMSSLELGDSALYFCASSLATGGDETQYFGPGTRLLVL.